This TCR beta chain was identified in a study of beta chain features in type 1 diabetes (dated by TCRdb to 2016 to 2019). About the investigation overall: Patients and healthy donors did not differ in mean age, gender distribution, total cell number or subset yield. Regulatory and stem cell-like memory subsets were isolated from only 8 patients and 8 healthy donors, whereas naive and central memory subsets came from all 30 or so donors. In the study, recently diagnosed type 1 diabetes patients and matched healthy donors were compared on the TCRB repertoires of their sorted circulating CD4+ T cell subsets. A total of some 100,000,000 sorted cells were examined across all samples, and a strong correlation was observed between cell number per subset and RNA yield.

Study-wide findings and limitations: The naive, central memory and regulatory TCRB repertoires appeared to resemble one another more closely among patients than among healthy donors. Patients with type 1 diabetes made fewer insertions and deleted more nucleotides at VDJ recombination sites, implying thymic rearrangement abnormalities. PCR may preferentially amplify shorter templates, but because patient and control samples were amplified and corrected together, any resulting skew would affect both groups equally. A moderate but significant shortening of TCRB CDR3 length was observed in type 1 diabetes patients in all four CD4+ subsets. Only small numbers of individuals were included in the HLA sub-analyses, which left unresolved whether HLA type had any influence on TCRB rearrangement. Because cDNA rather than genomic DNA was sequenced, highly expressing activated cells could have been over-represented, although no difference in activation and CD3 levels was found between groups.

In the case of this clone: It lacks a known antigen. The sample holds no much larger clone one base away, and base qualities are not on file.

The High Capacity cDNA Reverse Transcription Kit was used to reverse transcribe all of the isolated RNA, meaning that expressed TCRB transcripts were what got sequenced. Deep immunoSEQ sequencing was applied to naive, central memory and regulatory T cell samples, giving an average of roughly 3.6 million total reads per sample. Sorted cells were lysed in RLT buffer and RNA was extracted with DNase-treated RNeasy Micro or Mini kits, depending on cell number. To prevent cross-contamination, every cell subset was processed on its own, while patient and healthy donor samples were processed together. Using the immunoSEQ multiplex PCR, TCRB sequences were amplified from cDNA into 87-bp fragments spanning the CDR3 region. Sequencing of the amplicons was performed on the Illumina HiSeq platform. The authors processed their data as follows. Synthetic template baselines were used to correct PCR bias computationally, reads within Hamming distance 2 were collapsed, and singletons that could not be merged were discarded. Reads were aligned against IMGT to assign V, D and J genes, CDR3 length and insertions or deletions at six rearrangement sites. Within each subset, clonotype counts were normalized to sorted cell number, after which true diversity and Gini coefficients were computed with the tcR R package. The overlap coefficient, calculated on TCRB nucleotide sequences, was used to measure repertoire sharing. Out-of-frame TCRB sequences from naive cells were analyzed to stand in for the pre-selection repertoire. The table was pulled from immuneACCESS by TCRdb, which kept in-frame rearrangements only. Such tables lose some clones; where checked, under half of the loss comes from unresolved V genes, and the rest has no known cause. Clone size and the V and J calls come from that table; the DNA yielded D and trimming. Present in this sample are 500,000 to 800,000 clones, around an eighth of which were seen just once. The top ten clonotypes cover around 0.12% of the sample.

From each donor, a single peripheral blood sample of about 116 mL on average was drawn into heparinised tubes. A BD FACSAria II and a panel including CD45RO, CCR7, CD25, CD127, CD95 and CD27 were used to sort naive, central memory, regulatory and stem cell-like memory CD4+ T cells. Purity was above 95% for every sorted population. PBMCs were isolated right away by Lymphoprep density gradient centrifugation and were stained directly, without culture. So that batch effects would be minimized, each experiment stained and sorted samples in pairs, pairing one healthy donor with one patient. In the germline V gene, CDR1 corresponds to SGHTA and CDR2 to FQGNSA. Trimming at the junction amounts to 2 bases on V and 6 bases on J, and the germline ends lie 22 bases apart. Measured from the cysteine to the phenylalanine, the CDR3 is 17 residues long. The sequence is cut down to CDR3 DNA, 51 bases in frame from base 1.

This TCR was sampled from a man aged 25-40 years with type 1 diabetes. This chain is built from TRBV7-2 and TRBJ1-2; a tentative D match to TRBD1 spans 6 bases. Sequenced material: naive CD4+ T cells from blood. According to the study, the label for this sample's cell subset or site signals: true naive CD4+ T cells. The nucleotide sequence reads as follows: TGTGCCAGCAGCTTATCCCCCTCCGGACAGCGCCTTGATGGCTACACCTTC. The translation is CASSLSPSGQRLDGYTF.